The sequence of this TCR beta chain was determined in a study of TIL therapy for anti-PD-1-resistant metastatic lung cancer. In the study overall: Tumor harvest preceded PD-1/PD-L1 blockade, followed by nivolumab treatment. Study results and limitations: The cohort had more treatment-naive, never-smoker and oncogene-addicted patients than typical.

Of note for this clone: Its antigen is as yet unknown.

The libraries were made with immunoSEQ v3. Profiled with immunoSEQ multiplex PCR; TCRdb holds only in-frame clones, not every one. The data show about 60,000 clones, with around 69% seen just once and roughly 7.2% held by the top ten. Time point: pre-treatment sample, taken before nivolumab and TIL therapy. This CDR3 is 15 amino acids long. The V gene lost 3 bases and the J gene lost 0 bases, with 11 bases spanning the gap. CDR1 and CDR2 (germline): ENHRY, SYGVKD. This chain connects TRBV10-3 to TRBJ1-1; possibly TRBD1 for D (6 bases). Sequenced here: blood, sampled at baseline. The TCR comes from a person between 25 and 80 years old with non-small cell lung cancer. CDR3 in DNA: TGTGCCATCAGTGATCGGGGGGCCGTGAACACTGAAGCTTTCTTT. It yields the protein CAISDRGAVNTEAFF.